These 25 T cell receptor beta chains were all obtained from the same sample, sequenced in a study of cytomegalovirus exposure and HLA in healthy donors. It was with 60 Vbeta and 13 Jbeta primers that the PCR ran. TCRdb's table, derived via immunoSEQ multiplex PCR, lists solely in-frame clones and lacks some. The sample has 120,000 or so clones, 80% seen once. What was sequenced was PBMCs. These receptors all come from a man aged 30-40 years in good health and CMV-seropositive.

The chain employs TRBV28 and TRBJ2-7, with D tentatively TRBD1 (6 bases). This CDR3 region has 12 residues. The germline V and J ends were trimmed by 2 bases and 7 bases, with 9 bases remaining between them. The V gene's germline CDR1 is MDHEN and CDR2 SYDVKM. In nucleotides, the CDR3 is TGTGCCAGCAGTTTAGGCCAGGGGGAGCAGTACTTC. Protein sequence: CASSLGQGEQYF.

In DNA, the CDR3 is TGTGCCAGCTCACCACCCGGGTCAAGCTCTGGAAACACCATATATTTT. Protein: CASSPPGSSSGNTIYF. V is TRBV18 and J is TRBJ1-3; D call uncertain. Germline CDR1 KGHSH, CDR2 LQKENI. This CDR3 contains 16 residues. Trimming removed 0 bases from V and 0 bases from J, with 9 bases in between.

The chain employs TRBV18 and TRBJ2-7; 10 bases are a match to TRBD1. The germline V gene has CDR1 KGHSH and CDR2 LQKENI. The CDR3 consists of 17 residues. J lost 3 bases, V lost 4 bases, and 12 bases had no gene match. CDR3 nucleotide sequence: TGTGCCAGCTCACAACAGTCGTCGACAGGGGGCGGCTACGAGCAGTACTTC. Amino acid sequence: CASSQQSSTGGGYEQYF.

CDR3 in DNA: TGTGCCAGCACCTCTCACGGGACAGGATTATTCTTC. Amino acids: CASTSHGTGLFF. The chain recombines TRBV7-9 with TRBJ2-1; TRBD1 aligns across 8 bases. V was pared by 7 bases and J by 16 bases, with 12 bases of the junction left unmatched. Germline assignment: CDR1 SEHNR and CDR2 FQNEAQ (reference sequence). This CDR3 is 12 amino acids long.

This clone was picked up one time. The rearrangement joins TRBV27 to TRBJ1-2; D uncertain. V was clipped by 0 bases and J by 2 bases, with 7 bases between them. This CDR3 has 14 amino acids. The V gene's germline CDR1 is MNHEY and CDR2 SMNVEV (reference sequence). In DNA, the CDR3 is TGTGCCAGCAGTTTATCGGGAGCCAACTATGGCTACACCTTC. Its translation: CASSLSGANYGYTF.

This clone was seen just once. As DNA, the CDR3 is TGCGCCAGCAGCCGGGCAGGGATGGATAGCAATCAGCCCCAGCATTTT. As protein: CASSRAGMDSNQPQHF. The V gene is TRBV4-1, the J gene TRBJ1-5; D is possibly TRBD1 (5 bases). V was clipped by 4 bases and J by 0 bases, with 13 bases between them. There are 16 residues in the CDR3. Germline CDR1 reads MGHRA; CDR2 reads YSYEKL.

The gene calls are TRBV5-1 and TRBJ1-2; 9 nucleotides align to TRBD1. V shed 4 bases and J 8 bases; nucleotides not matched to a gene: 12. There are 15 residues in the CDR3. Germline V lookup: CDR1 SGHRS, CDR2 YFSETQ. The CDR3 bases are TGCGCCAGCAGCCCGGACAGGGGCCTCATTGGAGGCTACACCTTC. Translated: CASSPDRGLIGGYTF.

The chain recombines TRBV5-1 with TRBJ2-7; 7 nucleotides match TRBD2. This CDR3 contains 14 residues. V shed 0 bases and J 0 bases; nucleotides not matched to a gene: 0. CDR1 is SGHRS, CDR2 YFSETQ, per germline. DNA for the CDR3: TGCGCCAGCAGCTTGGCTAGCGGCTCCTACGAGCAGTACTTC. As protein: CASSLASGSYEQYF.

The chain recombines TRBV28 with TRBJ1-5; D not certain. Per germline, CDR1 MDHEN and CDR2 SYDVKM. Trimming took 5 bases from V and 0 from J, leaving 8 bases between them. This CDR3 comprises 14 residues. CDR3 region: CASSPTYSNQPQHF. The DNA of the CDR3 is TGTGCCAGCAGTCCGACTTATAGCAATCAGCCCCAGCATTTT.

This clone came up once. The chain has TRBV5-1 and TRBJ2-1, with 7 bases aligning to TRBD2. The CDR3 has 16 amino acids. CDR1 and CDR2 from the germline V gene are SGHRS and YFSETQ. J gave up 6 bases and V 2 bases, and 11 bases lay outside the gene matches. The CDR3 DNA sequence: TGCGCCAGCAGCTTCGGGACTACCTATGGACGCAATGAGCAGTTCTTC. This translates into CASSFGTTYGRNEQFF.

The CDR3 coding sequence is TGTGCCAGCTCACCACAAACAAGGGGTTATAATTCACCCCTCCACTTT. Residues: CASSPQTRGYNSPLHF. The genes are TRBV18 and TRBJ1-6; D might be TRBD1 (5 bases). The germline V and J ends were trimmed by 1 base and 4 bases, with 11 bases remaining between them. The CDR3 covers 16 residues. CDR1 and CDR2 (germline): KGHSH, LQKENI.

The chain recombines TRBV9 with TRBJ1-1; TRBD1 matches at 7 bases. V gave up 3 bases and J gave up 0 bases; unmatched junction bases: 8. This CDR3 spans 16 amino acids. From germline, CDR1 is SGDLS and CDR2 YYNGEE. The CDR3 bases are TGTGCCAGCAGCGCGGGACAGACATTAGTGAACACTGAAGCTTTCTTT. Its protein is CASSAGQTLVNTEAFF.

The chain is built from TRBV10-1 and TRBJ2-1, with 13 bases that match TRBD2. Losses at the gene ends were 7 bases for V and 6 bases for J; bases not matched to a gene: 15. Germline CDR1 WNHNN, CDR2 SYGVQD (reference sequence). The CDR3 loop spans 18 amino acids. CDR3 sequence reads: CASTGTGVTSGGVNEQFF. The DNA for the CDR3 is TGCGCCAGCACCGGGACAGGGGTCACTAGCGGGGGGGTCAATGAGCAGTTCTTC.

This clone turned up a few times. The CDR3 nucleotides are TGTGCCAGCACCCTAGACAGTGTTCATAATTCACCCCTCCACTTT. Its translation is CASTLDSVHNSPLHF. The J gene is TRBJ1-6, the V gene TRBV2, with D perhaps TRBD1 (5 bases). Germline V CDR1 and CDR2: SNHLY, FYNNEI. V was trimmed by 7 bases and J by 5 bases, leaving 15 bases between them. The CDR3 length is 15 residues.

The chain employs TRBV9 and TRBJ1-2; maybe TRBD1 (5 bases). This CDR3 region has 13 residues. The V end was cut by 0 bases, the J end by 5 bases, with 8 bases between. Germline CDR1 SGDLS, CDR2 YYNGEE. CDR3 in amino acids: CASSVVAGYGYTF. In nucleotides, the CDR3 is TGTGCCAGCAGCGTAGTGGCAGGGTATGGCTACACCTTC. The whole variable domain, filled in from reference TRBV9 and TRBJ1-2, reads DSGVTQTPKHLITATGQRVTLRCSPRSGDLSVYWYQQSLDQGLQFLIQYYNGEERAKGNILERFSAQQFPDLHSELNLSSLELGDSALYFCASSVVAGYGYTFGSGTRLTVV.

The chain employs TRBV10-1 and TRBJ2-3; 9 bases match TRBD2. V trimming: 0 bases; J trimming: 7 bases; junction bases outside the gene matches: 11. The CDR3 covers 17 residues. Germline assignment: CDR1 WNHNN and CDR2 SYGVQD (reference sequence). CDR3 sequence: CASSESKIGSGGNTQYF. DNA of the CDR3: TGCGCCAGCAGTGAGTCGAAGATCGGTAGCGGGGGAAATACGCAGTATTTT.

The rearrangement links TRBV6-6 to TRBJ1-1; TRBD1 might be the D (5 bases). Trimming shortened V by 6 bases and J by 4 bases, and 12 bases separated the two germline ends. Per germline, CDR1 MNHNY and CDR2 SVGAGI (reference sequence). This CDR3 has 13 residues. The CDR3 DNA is TGTGCCAGCAGCCCCGGGGGGGTCACTGAAGCTTTCTTT. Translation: CASSPGGVTEAFF.

CDR3 coding DNA: TGCAGCGTTGGACTGCTAGGCGAGACCCAGTACTTC. Protein product: CSVGLLGETQYF. The chain combines TRBV29-1 with TRBJ2-5, with no clear D. The CDR3 runs 12 residues. Germline lookup yields CDR1 SQVTM and CDR2 ANQGSEA. The ends were cut back, 4 bases at V and 5 bases at J, with 11 bases in the middle.

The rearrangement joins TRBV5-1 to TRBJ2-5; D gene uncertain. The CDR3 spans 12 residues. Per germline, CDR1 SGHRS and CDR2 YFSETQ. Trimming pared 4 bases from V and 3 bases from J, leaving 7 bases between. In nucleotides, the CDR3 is TGCGCCAGCAGCCCTAACGAAGAGACCCAGTACTTC. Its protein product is CASSPNEETQYF.

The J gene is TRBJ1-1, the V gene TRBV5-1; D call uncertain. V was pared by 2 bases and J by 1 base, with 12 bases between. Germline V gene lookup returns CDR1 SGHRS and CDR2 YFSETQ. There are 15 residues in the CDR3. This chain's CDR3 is CASSFRQQPNTEAFF. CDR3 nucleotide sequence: TGCGCCAGCAGCTTTCGCCAACAGCCGAACACTGAAGCTTTCTTT.

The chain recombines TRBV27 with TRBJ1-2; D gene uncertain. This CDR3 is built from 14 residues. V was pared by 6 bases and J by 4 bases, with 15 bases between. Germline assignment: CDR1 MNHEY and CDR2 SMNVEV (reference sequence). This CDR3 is CASRFGGAPYGYTF. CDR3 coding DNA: TGTGCCAGCAGGTTCGGCGGAGCCCCCTATGGCTACACCTTC.

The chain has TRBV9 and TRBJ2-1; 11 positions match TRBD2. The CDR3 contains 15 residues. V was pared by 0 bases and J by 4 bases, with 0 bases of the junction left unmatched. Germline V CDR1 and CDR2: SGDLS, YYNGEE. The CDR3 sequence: CASSVVAGGYNEQFF. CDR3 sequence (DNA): TGTGCCAGCAGCGTAGTAGCGGGGGGGTACAATGAGCAGTTCTTC. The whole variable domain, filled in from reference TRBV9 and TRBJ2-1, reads DSGVTQTPKHLITATGQRVTLRCSPRSGDLSVYWYQQSLDQGLQFLIQYYNGEERAKGNILERFSAQQFPDLHSELNLSSLELGDSALYFCASSVVAGGYNEQFFGPGTRLTVL.

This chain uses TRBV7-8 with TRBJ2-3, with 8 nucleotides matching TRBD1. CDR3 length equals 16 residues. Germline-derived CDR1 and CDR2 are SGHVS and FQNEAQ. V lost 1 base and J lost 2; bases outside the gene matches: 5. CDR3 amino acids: CASSLGTGWATDTQYF. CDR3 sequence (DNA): TGTGCCAGCAGCTTAGGGACAGGGTGGGCCACAGATACGCAGTATTTT. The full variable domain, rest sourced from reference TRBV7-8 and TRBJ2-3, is GAGVSQSPRYKVAKRGQDVALRCDPISGHVSLFWYQQALGQGPEFLTYFQNEAQLDKSGLPSDRFFAERPEGSVSTLKIQRTQQEDSAVYLCASSLGTGWATDTQYFGPGTRLTVL.

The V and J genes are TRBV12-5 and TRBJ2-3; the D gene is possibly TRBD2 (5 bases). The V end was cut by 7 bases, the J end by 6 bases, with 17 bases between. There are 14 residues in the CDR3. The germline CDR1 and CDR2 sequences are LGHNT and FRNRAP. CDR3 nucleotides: TGTGCTAGTGCTCCGACACGAGGGATGGATACGCAGTATTTT. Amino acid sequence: CASAPTRGMDTQYF.

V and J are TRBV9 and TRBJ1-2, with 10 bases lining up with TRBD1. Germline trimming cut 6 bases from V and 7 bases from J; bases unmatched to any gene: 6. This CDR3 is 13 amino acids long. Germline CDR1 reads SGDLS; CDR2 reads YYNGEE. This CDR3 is CASTRQGASGYTF. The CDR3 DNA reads TGTGCCAGCACAAGACAGGGGGCCAGTGGCTACACCTTC.